The next 18 T cell receptor beta chains were all read from a single sample in a study of shared clonotypes between healthy human individuals. Clones were sequenced by immunoSEQ multiplex PCR, and TCRdb holds only the in-frame ones, with some missing. The sample holds about 1.5 million clones, approximately 96% seen once. The source material was naive CD4+ T cells sorted from blood. Stated subset: CD45RA+ positively selected. Every receptor here comes from a man aged 30-40 years in good health.

This chain joins TRBV11-2 and TRBJ1-2; 7 bases match TRBD1. This CDR3 is built from 14 residues. V dropped 3 bases and J dropped 4; count of bases not matched to a gene: 5. The germline gives CDR1 SGHAT, CDR2 FQNNGV. CDR3 nucleotides: TGTGCCAGCAGCTTCGTTCAGGGGGGCTATGGCTACACCTTC. It encodes CASSFVQGGYGYTF.

CDR3 sequence (DNA): TGTGCCAGCTCACGAATAGCGGGGGATAATGAAAAACTGTTTTTT. Its protein is CASSRIAGDNEKLFF. The V call is TRBV18, the J call TRBJ1-4; perhaps TRBD1 as D (5 bases). The CDR3 is 15 residues long. Germline V gives CDR1 KGHSH, CDR2 LQKENI. With 4 bases removed from V and 4 bases from J, the gap between germline ends came to 13 bases.

The J gene is TRBJ2-1, the V gene TRBV19, with a tentative D call TRBD2 (5 bases). Trimming cost V 5 bases and J 3 bases, with 8 bases left between them. This CDR3 spans 13 amino acids. Germline loops: CDR1 LNHDA, CDR2 SQIVND (reference sequence). The CDR3 protein is CASSFRDYNEQFF. The CDR3 DNA is TGTGCCAGTAGTTTTCGGGACTACAATGAGCAGTTCTTC.

The rearrangement links TRBV4-3 to TRBJ1-6; no clear D. The germline CDR1 and CDR2 sequences are LGHNA and YSLEER. The CDR3 contains 15 residues. Trimming removed 0 bases from V and 9 bases from J, with 12 bases in between. DNA for the CDR3: TGCGCCAGCAGCCAAGATTGGGGTGTAGGTTCACCCCTCCACTTT. Its protein product is CASSQDWGVGSPLHF.

The chain uses TRBV5-4 and TRBJ1-2, with 8 bases matching TRBD1. Germline V gene data show CDR1 as SGHNT and CDR2 as YYREEE (reference sequence). The CDR3 covers 15 residues. V lost 3 bases and J lost 4; bases outside the gene matches: 8. The CDR3 spells CASSYGQGSGYGYTF. The CDR3, as DNA: TGTGCCAGCAGCTACGGACAGGGAAGTGGCTATGGCTACACCTTC. The variable domain in full, completed from reference TRBV5-4 and TRBJ1-2, reads ETGVTQSPTHLIKTRGQQVTLRCSSQSGHNTVSWYQQALGQGPQFIFQYYREEENGRGNFPPRFSGLQFPNYSSELNVNALELDDSALYLCASSYGQGSGYGYTFGSGTRLTVV.

The J gene is TRBJ2-5, the V gene TRBV2, with D uncertain. Germline assignment: CDR1 SNHLY and CDR2 FYNNEI. The V end lost 2 bases, the J end lost 5 bases, and 18 bases lay between the germline ends. The CDR3 is 16 amino acids. The CDR3 nucleotides are TGTGCCAGCAGTGAATATCAGGATTCTTGGCGGGAGACCCAGTACTTC. Residues: CASSEYQDSWRETQYF. Together with reference TRBV2 and TRBJ2-5, the CDR3 gives the full variable domain: EPEVTQTPSHQVTQMGQEVILRCVPISNHLYFYWYRQILGQKVEFLVSFYNNEISEKSEIFDDQFSVERPDGSNFTLKIRSTKLEDSAMYFCASSEYQDSWRETQYFGPGTRLLVL.

V usage is TRBV5-1 and J usage is TRBJ2-5, with 10 positions matching TRBD2. CDR1 is SGHRS and CDR2 is YFSETQ in the germline V gene. J was trimmed by 5 bases and V by 4 bases; bases with no gene match: 8. There are 15 residues in the CDR3. The CDR3 sequence: CASSISSGSLETQYF. The CDR3 region has the DNA TGCGCCAGCAGCATCTCTAGCGGGAGTTTGGAGACCCAGTACTTC. The full variable domain, rest sourced from reference TRBV5-1 and TRBJ2-5, is KAGVTQTPRYLIKTRGQQVTLSCSPISGHRSVSWYQQTPGQGLQFLFEYFSETQRNKGNFPGRFSGRQFSNSRSEMNVSTLELGDSALYLCASSISSGSLETQYFGPGTRLLVL.

V usage is TRBV28 and J usage is TRBJ2-3; a weak D match, TRBD1 (6 bases). CDR1 MDHEN and CDR2 SYDVKM come from the germline V gene. V dropped 4 bases and J dropped 3 bases, with 17 bases sitting between them. The CDR3 sequence is 16 residues long. As DNA, the CDR3 is TGTGCCAGCAGTTCGCCAGGGGTAGTGGAGACAGATACGCAGTATTTT. The encoded protein is CASSSPGVVETDTQYF.

The V call is TRBV18, the J call TRBJ1-2, with D hard to call. The CDR3 consists of 14 residues. The V gene lost 1 base and the J gene lost 2 bases, with 8 bases spanning the gap. CDR1 and CDR2 (germline): KGHSH, LQKENI. CDR3 sequence: CASSPRKQNYGYTF. In DNA, the CDR3 is TGTGCCAGCTCACCACGGAAACAGAACTATGGCTACACCTTC.

In this sample, this clone turned up once. The rearrangement uses TRBV7-2 and TRBJ2-3, with TRBD1 matching 8 bases. Germline V gene sequence: CDR1 SGHTA, CDR2 FQGNSA. Trimming removed 4 bases from V and 3 bases from J; junction bases left unmatched: 9. The CDR3 is 16 residues long. The CDR3 nucleotides are TGTGCCAGCAGCTCACCACAGGGGGATTTGACAGATACGCAGTATTTT. As protein: CASSSPQGDLTDTQYF.

The chain employs TRBV7-2 and TRBJ2-7; D is unclear. The germline V gene encodes CDR1 SGHTA and CDR2 FQGNSA. Between the trimmed V and J ends, which lost 5 bases and 2 bases, there was a span of 10 bases. This CDR3 contains 13 residues. CDR3 sequence: CASSKKPPYEQYF. The CDR3 DNA reads as TGTGCCAGCAGCAAAAAGCCCCCCTACGAGCAGTACTTC.

V and J are TRBV30 and TRBJ1-5; 8 nucleotides match TRBD1. V shed 7 bases, J shed 5 bases, and the junction held 7 bases outside the gene matches. Germline-derived CDR1 and CDR2 are GTSNPN and SVGIG (reference sequence). The CDR3 is 13 amino acids. The CDR3 nucleotides are TGTGCCTCCGGGACAGGATTGGATCAGCCCCAGCATTTT. This codes for CASGTGLDQPQHF.

The rearrangement uses TRBV4-3 and TRBJ2-4; 13 bases match TRBD2. The CDR3 spans 19 residues. The germline CDR1 and CDR2 sequences are LGHNA and YSLEER. J gave up 1 base and V 4 bases, and 10 bases lay outside the gene matches. In DNA form, the CDR3 reads TGCGCCAGCAGCCGCACCGGGACTAGCGGGAACGGGGCCAAAAACATTCAGTACTTC. It is translated as CASSRTGTSGNGAKNIQYF.

V is TRBV29-1 and J is TRBJ1-5; unclear D gene. Trimming cost V 4 bases and J 3 bases, with 4 bases left between them. The length of the CDR3 is 11 residues. The V gene's germline CDR1 is SQVTM and CDR2 ANQGSEA. As DNA, the CDR3 is TGCAGCGTTGGGGCCAATCAGCCCCAGCATTTT. Its translation: CSVGANQPQHF.

This CDR3 is CASSATLWETQYF. CDR3 DNA: TGTGCCAGCAGTGCAACCCTGTGGGAGACCCAGTACTTC. The chain has TRBV27 and TRBJ2-5; D not certain. V lost 5 bases, J lost 5 bases, and 12 bases lay in between. This CDR3 has 13 residues. The germline V gene has CDR1 MNHEY and CDR2 SMNVEV (reference sequence).

The gene calls are TRBV2 and TRBJ1-4; 7 positions agree with TRBD1. J lost 7 bases, V lost 5 bases, and 10 bases had no gene match. Germline V CDR1 and CDR2: SNHLY, FYNNEI. The CDR3 runs 15 residues. CDR3: CASSSLTGRGEKLFF. CDR3 in DNA: TGTGCCAGCAGTTCCCTGACAGGGAGGGGTGAAAAACTGTTTTTT.

This clone was seen once. The chain couples TRBV5-4 to TRBJ2-3; TRBD2 matches at 7 bases. Germline V gene data show CDR1 as SGHNT and CDR2 as YYREEE (reference sequence). The CDR3 extends over 16 amino acids. V lost 3 bases, J lost 0 bases, and 7 bases stayed unmatched. As DNA, the CDR3 is TGTGCCAGCAGCTCCGGGACTACCTATAGCACAGATACGCAGTATTTT. Amino acids: CASSSGTTYSTDTQYF.

The chain carries TRBV28 and TRBJ2-1, with D hard to call. Trimming took 7 bases from V and 8 from J, leaving 18 bases between them. The CDR3 is made up of 14 amino acids. The germline gives CDR1 MDHEN, CDR2 SYDVKM. The CDR3 bases are TGTGCCAGCACCTCCCTTAGCCCCTCCGATGAGCAGTTCTTC. This translates into CASTSLSPSDEQFF.